This TCR beta chain was captured by sequencing in a study of blood T cell repertoires in COVID-19. About the research overall: Samples of COVID-19 (acute and convalescent) were obtained from the United States, Italy and Spain. Nucleic acid was either cDNA or gDNA, and it came from T cells, B-cell-depleted T cells, or PBMCs.

Original handling: Amplification of reference gene primers was used by the study to estimate nucleated cell counts. The method was immunoSEQ multiplex PCR; TCRdb's version includes in-frame clones alone and lacks a portion of them. D and trimming come from the DNA, and the V and J calls and clone size come from that table. The repertoire holds 200,000 to 250,000 clones, with 80% to 90% as singletons. Germline-derived CDR1 and CDR2 are MNHNY and SVGAGI (reference sequence). The ends lost 8 bases at V and 4 bases at J; junction bases unmatched: 8. This CDR3 region has 13 residues. This clone appeared a few times.

The receptor comes from a woman between 50 and 59 years old with active or convalescent COVID-19. The rearrangement links TRBV6-6 to TRBJ2-7, with TRBD2 identical over 7 bases. Sequenced: peripheral blood. CDR3 coding DNA: TGTGCCAGCCGACTAGCTGGGGGGTACGAGCAGTACTTC. Protein: CASRLAGGYEQYF.